This TCR beta chain stems from a study of blood T cells in healthy people across ages. The authors ran a second PCR of 7 to 11 cycles using a sample-barcoded 5' primer and a J-beta primer mix. TCRdb analysed the 5' RACE reads with MiXCR anew, one entry per CDR3 protein. This sample has around 1,500,000 distinct CDR3 sequences, with around 39% found just once. Total RNA, at least 5.5 micrograms per sample, came from PBMCs. CDR3 length equals 16 residues. The J segment lost 1 base and the V segment lost 3 bases, leaving 8 bases of the junction unmatched. CDR1 and CDR2 (germline): MNHEY, SVGAGI. Study-level points and caveats: The study lacked donor CMV status, which possibly confounded expanded clonotype changes.

This clonotype was detected only a few times. No antigen is known for it. The TCR was taken from a woman under 30 in good health. The source material was blood. The rearrangement links TRBV6-5 to TRBJ1-1; 7 bases align to TRBD1. The CDR3, as DNA: TGTGCCAGCAGTTATCTTCCCCAGGGGGGGAACACTGAAGCTTTCTTT. Protein product: CASSYLPQGGNTEAFF.